This entry features one T cell receptor beta chain sequence. Its antigen is unknown. No base qualities exist here, and no much larger clone lies one base off it. The sample comes from a study of blood T cell repertoires in COVID-19 (dated by TCRdb to about 2020). Broadly, across the study: The collaborator samples originated in the United States, Italy and Spain and spanned the acute and convalescent phases of COVID-19. The samples were drawn from the first 160 participants of the ongoing ImmuneRACE study and from 950 to 1,500 subjects provided by 6 global collaborators. The dataset comprised deeply sampled blood TCRbeta repertoires from subjects exposed to, actively infected with, or recovered from COVID-19. Sample metadata almost always included a de-identified subject ID, COVID-19 status, age in years and sex. A freely available public database, intended as a resource for researchers studying the immune response to SARS-CoV-2, is where the repertoires were released. Where available, HLA class I and class II types were obtained from metadata supplied by the sample provider rather than from assay-based typing. The material from the prospective study consisted of cDNA or gDNA derived from T cells, B-cell-depleted T cells, or PBMCs.

TCRbeta CDR3 regions were amplified from genomic DNA using the immunoSEQ Assay, a bias-controlled multiplex PCR. The authors' analysis ran thus. Nucleated cell counts per sample were estimated from amplification of reference gene primers within the assay. Sequence reads were collapsed and filtered to measure the absolute abundance of every unique TCRbeta CDR3 rearrangement. For each sample, productive Simpson clonality was calculated by taking the square root of Simpson's diversity index across productive rearrangements. As stored in TCRdb, this immuneACCESS dataset retains in-frame rearrangements with V and J assigned. A fraction of the clones does not appear; measured against another copy, unresolved V genes explain less than half of the discrepancy, and the remainder lacks a known reason. Clone size and the V and J calls come from that table; the DNA yielded D and trimming. For this sample the table gives 200,000 to 250,000 clones, of which more than 75% were detected only once. About 7.7% of the sample goes to the ten largest clones.

Sequences MNHEY (CDR1) and SVGEGT (CDR2) are obtained from the germline V gene. There are 13 amino acids in the CDR3, from cysteine to phenylalanine inclusive. Only the CDR3 portion is preserved as DNA: 39 bases, with reading frame beginning at the first base. V is pruned by 2 bases and J by 6 bases, leaving 3 bases of the junction without a gene match. The paper's findings and limits, for the study overall: How much clinical and demographic metadata was included differed by source and by participant, and the metadata was provided uncurated.

Enrolling through a virtual design, the prospective study's participants ranged in age from roughly 18 to 100 years and lived across around 25 United States geographic areas. In the prospective study, cohorts were assigned on the basis of participant-reported clinical history obtained from a screening survey and a study questionnaire. In the prospective study, whole blood, serum and a nasopharyngeal or oropharyngeal swab were collected from each participant by mobile phlebotomists. Additional blood draws and questionnaires over an approximately two-month period could optionally be provided by prospective study participants. Before DNA extraction, blood samples from the prospective study were shipped at room temperature or frozen.

The chain was built from TRBV6-2 or TRBV6-3 and TRBJ2-7, with TRBD1 identical over 8 junction bases. The sample taken for sequencing was PBMCs or T cells enriched from blood (not recorded which). The source is a woman in her thirties or forties with acute COVID-19. CDR3 region: CASSYGQGGEQYF. The nucleotide sequence reads as follows: TGTGCCAGCAGTTACGGACAGGGTGGCGAGCAGTACTTC.